These 30 T cell receptor beta chains were sequenced from one sample in a study of radiotherapy plus CTLA-4 blockade in lung cancer. Some clones are missing from TCRdb's copy, which holds only in-frame ones; the method was immunoSEQ multiplex PCR. The sample has tens of thousands of clones; roughly 77% are singletons. The sequencing used peripheral blood, collected from a patient treated with radiotherapy plus ipilimumab. The receptor source for this set is a human donor with non-small cell lung cancer who had a complete response to radiotherapy plus ipilimumab.

This sequence joins TRBV4-3 and TRBJ2-1; a weak D match, TRBD2 (5 bases). Germline V gives CDR1 LGHNA, CDR2 YSLEER. The ends were cut back, 1 base at V and 6 bases at J, with 22 bases in the middle. The CDR3 sequence is 18 residues long. The CDR3 reads CASSQAPWWLAASNEQFF. DNA for the CDR3: TGCGCCAGCAGCCAAGCCCCCTGGTGGCTAGCCGCTTCCAATGAGCAGTTCTTC.

This chain connects TRBV7-8 to TRBJ1-1; 8 bases are shared with TRBD1. This CDR3 spans 14 amino acids. CDR1 SGHVS and CDR2 FQNEAQ come from the germline V gene. With 5 bases clipped from V and 3 bases from J, the junction kept 5 bases outside the gene matches. The CDR3, as DNA: TGTGCCAGCAGCAAGGACAGGGTGCACACTGAAGCTTTCTTT. Residues: CASSKDRVHTEAFF.

This chain uses TRBV2 with TRBJ2-7, with 7 bases that match TRBD1. The germline CDR1 and CDR2 sequences are SNHLY and FYNNEI. Trimming at V came to 8 bases and at J to 1 base, leaving 11 bases not matched to a gene. The CDR3 runs to 15 residues. The CDR3 DNA reads as TGTGCCAGCTCGATTAGGGGACAGACTTCCTACGAGCAGTACTTC. Protein: CASSIRGQTSYEQYF.

The rearrangement links TRBV19 to TRBJ2-5; a possible D gene is TRBD1 (5 bases). The CDR3 spans 14 residues. CDR1 is LNHDA, CDR2 SQIVND, per germline (reference sequence). Trimming stripped 5 bases from V and 5 bases from J, with 15 bases between. The CDR3, as DNA: TGTGCCAGTAGTGCTCTAGGGGTTCGGGAGACCCAGTACTTC. Translation: CASSALGVRETQYF.

The gene calls are TRBV14 and TRBJ1-2, with a tentative D call TRBD1 (5 bases). Looked up from germline, CDR1 is SGHDN and CDR2 is FVKESK. The CDR3 is 13 amino acids. Trimming removed 5 bases at V and 4 bases at J, with 11 bases between. The CDR3 region has the DNA TGTGCCAGCAGCGCAGGACAACGCTATGGCTACACCTTC. This sequence encodes CASSAGQRYGYTF. Looking up the rest from reference TRBV14 and TRBJ1-2 gives the full variable domain: EAGVTQFPSHSVIEKGQTVTLRCDPISGHDNLYWYRRVMGKEIKFLLHFVKESKQDESGMPNNRFLAERTGGTYSTLKVQPAELEDSGVYFCASSAGQRYGYTFGSGTRLTVV.

This chain links TRBV6-1 with TRBJ2-7, with D unresolved. The CDR3 length is 12 residues. The V gene's germline CDR1 is MNHNS and CDR2 SASEGT. The ends were cut back, 2 bases at V and 6 bases at J, with 8 bases in the middle. The DNA of the CDR3 is TGTGCCAGCAGTGAAAGGTGGGGCGAGCAGTACGTC. It translates to CASSERWGEQYV.

This clone was seen a handful of times. This rearrangement joins TRBV29-1 to TRBJ1-1; maybe TRBD1 (5 bases). Trimming shortened V by 2 bases and J by 0 bases, and 22 bases separated the two germline ends. Germline CDR1 SQVTM, CDR2 ANQGSEA. CDR3 size: 18 residues. CDR3 protein: CSVETSGRQGLVNTEAFF. In DNA, the CDR3 is TGCAGCGTTGAAACGTCAGGCCGGCAGGGCCTAGTGAACACTGAAGCTTTCTTT.

This sequence joins TRBV19 and TRBJ1-2; D gene unclear. The CDR3 runs to 16 residues. The V and J ends lost 7 bases and 8 bases respectively, with 26 bases between them. Germline V gene lookup returns CDR1 LNHDA and CDR2 SQIVND (reference sequence). The DNA of the CDR3 is TGTGCCAGTACTGAACGGTTTATGGCTACTTACGGGGGCTACACCTTC. Amino acid sequence: CASTERFMATYGGYTF.

This clone was observed a handful of times. The rearrangement uses TRBV7-9 and TRBJ1-2; TRBD1 might be the D (5 bases). The CDR3 runs 15 residues. Germline V gene lookup returns CDR1 SEHNR and CDR2 FQNEAQ (reference sequence). Trimming took off 1 base at V and 4 bases at J, with 13 bases between the two ends. CDR3 DNA sequence: TGTGCCAGCAGCTTAGTGAGGGGACTTGCCTATGGCTACACCTTC. As protein: CASSLVRGLAYGYTF.

This chain joins TRBV6-1 and TRBJ2-4; weak D call: TRBD2 (5 bases). The CDR3 consists of 13 residues. The V and J ends lost 4 bases and 6 bases respectively, with 10 bases between them. Germline-derived CDR1 and CDR2 are MNHNS and SASEGT. In nucleotides, the CDR3 is TGTGCCAGCAGTGGAGGGTACGGAAACATTCAGTACTTC. Translating gives CASSGGYGNIQYF.

This clone was recorded a few times. This rearrangement joins TRBV27 to TRBJ2-2; D unclear. Germline lookup yields CDR1 MNHEY and CDR2 SMNVEV (reference sequence). Trimming left V 4 bases short and J 1 base short, with 7 bases between. This CDR3 is 14 amino acids long. This CDR3 is CASSSYRNTGELFF. The CDR3 DNA follows: TGTGCCAGCAGTTCTTACAGGAACACCGGGGAGCTGTTTTTT.

This chain uses TRBV7-6 with TRBJ2-3; a weak D match, TRBD2 (5 bases). Trimming took off 4 bases at V and 2 bases at J, with 22 bases between the two ends. Germline V gene lookup returns CDR1 SGHVS and CDR2 FNYEAQ. There are 18 residues in the CDR3. The CDR3 DNA reads TGTGCCAGCAGCTCCCCCTCCGCGGGCCTTACCTTCACAGATACGCAGTATTTT. Its protein product is CASSSPSAGLTFTDTQYF.

This chain connects TRBV5-1 to TRBJ1-4; no definite D call. Per the germline V gene, CDR1 is SGHRS and CDR2 is YFSETQ. The V gene lost 3 bases and the J gene lost 3 bases, with 12 bases spanning the gap. The CDR3 contains 15 residues. The CDR3 bases are TGCGCCAGCAGCTCGGGAGGGAATTCTAATGAAAAACTGTTTTTT. Translated: CASSSGGNSNEKLFF.

This rearrangement joins TRBV7-2 to TRBJ2-5; perhaps TRBD2 as D (6 bases). V was clipped by 4 bases and J by 6 bases, with 15 bases between them. CDR3 length equals 14 residues. From germline, CDR1 is SGHTA and CDR2 FQGNSA. In DNA form, the CDR3 reads TGTGCCAGCAGCTCGAGCGGGTTTGTGAAGACCCAGTACTTC. Translation: CASSSSGFVKTQYF. The variable domain in full, with the rest retrieved from reference TRBV7-2 and TRBJ2-5, is GAGVSQSPSNKVTEKGKDVELRCDPISGHTALYWYRQSLGQGLEFLIYFQGNSAPDKSGLPSDRFSAERTGGSVSTLTIQRTQQEDSAVYLCASSSSGFVKTQYFGPGTRLLVL.

The chain recombines TRBV30 with TRBJ1-4; 10 bases align to TRBD1. Germline V gene lookup returns CDR1 GTSNPN and CDR2 SVGIG (reference sequence). This CDR3 is 14 amino acids long. V lost 2 bases to trimming and J lost 5 bases; unmatched junction nucleotides: 2. CDR3 coding DNA: TGTGCCTGGAGTCCGGGACAGGGGAATGAAAAACTGTTTTTT. This encodes CAWSPGQGNEKLFF.

This rearrangement joins TRBV27 to TRBJ2-5; 11 bases agree with TRBD2. In germline, CDR1 is MNHEY, CDR2 SMNVEV (reference sequence). The V gene end was trimmed by 0 bases and the J gene end by 5 bases; junction bases not matched to a gene: 5. This CDR3 is built from 16 residues. CDR3 protein: CASSLSSSGGRETQYF. DNA for the CDR3: TGTGCCAGCAGTTTATCTTCTAGCGGGGGGCGGGAGACCCAGTACTTC.

This chain joins TRBV4-1 and TRBJ2-2; perhaps TRBD2 as D (6 bases). Trimming pared 3 bases from V and 1 base from J, leaving 6 bases between. Germline values: CDR1 MGHRA, CDR2 YSYEKL. The CDR3 consists of 14 residues. The CDR3: CASSQEGNTGELFF. CDR3 sequence (DNA): TGCGCCAGCAGCCAGGAGGGGAACACCGGGGAGCTGTTTTTT.

J is TRBJ1-2 and V is TRBV7-8, with 7 bases matching TRBD1. V was clipped by 3 bases and J by 4 bases; unmatched bases: 5. Per germline, CDR1 SGHVS and CDR2 FQNEAQ. The CDR3 is 14 residues long. CDR3 residues: CASSFDREVYGYTF. For the CDR3, the DNA is TGTGCCAGCAGCTTCGACAGGGAGGTCTATGGCTACACCTTC.

This clone was found a few times. The chain couples TRBV28 to TRBJ1-4; tentative D call: TRBD1 (5 bases). The germline CDR1 and CDR2 sequences are MDHEN and SYDVKM. V was shortened by 6 bases and J by 5 bases, with 10 bases between the two germline ends. The CDR3 covers 13 residues. The CDR3 bases are TGTGCCAGCAGGGGGGGAAACAATGAAAAACTGTTTTTT. It is translated as CASRGGNNEKLFF.

This rearrangement joins TRBV19 to TRBJ1-1; unclear D gene. Germline CDR1 is LNHDA and CDR2 is SQIVND (reference sequence). Trimming stripped 3 bases from V and 0 bases from J, with 8 bases between. CDR3 size: 14 residues. CDR3 sequence: CASSIRQVNTEAFF. CDR3 DNA: TGTGCCAGTAGTATCAGGCAGGTGAACACTGAAGCTTTCTTT.

This chain connects TRBV9 to TRBJ2-2, with D maybe TRBD1 (5 bases). Germline CDR1 and CDR2: SGDLS and YYNGEE. The CDR3 runs to 13 residues. V lost 0 bases to trimming and J lost 10 bases, with 10 bases between them. CDR3 bases: TGTGCCAGCAGCGTAGGGACAACCCCGGAGCTGTTTTTT. Translation: CASSVGTTPELFF. Based on the CDR3 plus reference TRBV9 and TRBJ2-2, the full variable domain is DSGVTQTPKHLITATGQRVTLRCSPRSGDLSVYWYQQSLDQGLQFLIQYYNGEERAKGNILERFSAQQFPDLHSELNLSSLELGDSALYFCASSVGTTPELFFGEGSRLTVL.

This clone was detected only once. This chain connects TRBV5-1 to TRBJ1-4; no clear D gene. CDR3 size: 14 residues. CDR1 SGHRS and CDR2 YFSETQ come from the germline V gene. V was shortened by 0 bases and J by 8 bases, with 11 bases between the two germline ends. This CDR3 is CASSLGATSEKLFF. As DNA, the CDR3 is TGCGCCAGCAGCTTGGGGGCGACCAGCGAAAAACTGTTTTTT.

The chain links TRBV7-6 to TRBJ2-1; TRBD2 aligns across 10 bases. V was pared by 3 bases and J by 6 bases, with 8 bases of the junction left unmatched. Germline V gene sequence: CDR1 SGHVS, CDR2 FNYEAQ. The CDR3 extends over 16 amino acids. The CDR3 DNA is TGTGCCAGCAGCTTGGTCCGTCTAGCGGGGGTCAATGAGCAGTTCTTC. Translated, it gives CASSLVRLAGVNEQFF.

This clone was seen just once. The rearrangement joins TRBV5-6 to TRBJ1-2; D uncertain. Trimming cost V 3 bases and J 4 bases, with 16 bases left between them. The V gene's germline CDR1 is SGHDT and CDR2 YYEEEE. CDR3 length: 15 amino acids. The CDR3 protein is CASSSGPSRGYGYTF. The CDR3, as DNA: TGTGCCAGCAGCTCCGGTCCCTCCCGTGGCTATGGCTACACCTTC.

CDR3 sequence reads: CASREDRAHGYTF. Here the CDR3 DNA reads TGTGCCAGCAGGGAGGACAGGGCTCATGGCTACACCTTC. J is TRBJ1-2 and V is TRBV6-1, with 8 nucleotides matching TRBD1. The CDR3 sequence is 13 residues long. Per germline, CDR1 MNHNS and CDR2 SASEGT. V lost 6 bases to trimming and J lost 6 bases; unmatched junction nucleotides: 6.

The V call is TRBV7-9, the J call TRBJ1-1; possibly TRBD1 for D (6 bases). Per germline, CDR1 SEHNR and CDR2 FQNEAQ (reference sequence). Between the trimmed V and J ends, which lost 3 bases and 8 bases, there was a span of 10 bases. The CDR3 contains 12 residues. This chain's CDR3 is CASSFTGTEAFF. The DNA of the CDR3 is TGTGCCAGCAGCTTCACCGGGACAGAAGCTTTCTTT.

Only a few counts were recorded for this clone. The CDR3 protein is CASSVGKEVELFF. DNA of the CDR3: TGCGCCAGCAGTGTAGGGAAGGAGGTAGAACTGTTTTTT. The chain recombines TRBV10-2 with TRBJ1-4; no clear D. The CDR3 is 13 residues long. Trimming removed 4 bases at V and 12 bases at J, with 15 bases between. The germline CDR1 and CDR2 sequences are WSHSY and SAAADI.

CDR3 bases: TGCGCCAGCAGCTTCTCGGGACAGGGTCTGAACACTGAAGCTTTCTTT. As protein: CASSFSGQGLNTEAFF. The chain uses TRBV5-1 and TRBJ1-1; 9 bases align to TRBD1. The CDR3 covers 16 residues. V dropped 2 bases and J dropped 0; count of bases not matched to a gene: 5. The germline gives CDR1 SGHRS, CDR2 YFSETQ.

The chain carries TRBV13 and TRBJ2-6; a weak D match, TRBD2 (7 bases). Germline assignment: CDR1 PRHDT and CDR2 FYEKMQ (reference sequence). V gave up 5 bases and J gave up 0 bases, with 20 bases separating them. CDR3 length: 19 residues. CDR3 nucleotides: TGTGCCAGCAGCAGGCTGGGGGGGGCCGGCCCCTCTGGGGCCAACGTCCTGACTTTC. Residues: CASSRLGGAGPSGANVLTF.

This chain connects TRBV11-2 to TRBJ2-5; no clear D gene. Trimming removed 3 bases at V and 2 bases at J, with 7 bases between. Germline CDR1 and CDR2: SGHAT and FQNNGV. CDR3 length: 13 residues. The CDR3 loop reads CASSLRLQETQYF. In DNA form, the CDR3 reads TGTGCCAGCAGCTTGCGCTTACAAGAGACCCAGTACTTC.